The 28 T cell receptor beta chains given below trace back to one sample, sequenced in a study of molecular identifiers for immune sequencing clone quantification. MiXCR was run by TCRdb on the PCR reads, yielding one entry per CDR3 protein. Here the sample spans fewer than 350,000 distinct CDR3 sequences, 24% being singletons. The sequencing input was naive CD8+ T cells from blood, with Jurkat cell RNA spiked in. Indicated subset: FACS-sorted CD8+CD4-CCR7+CD45RA+ naive T cells. The receptors shown here come from a human donor in good health. Some libraries in this study had Jurkat cell RNA spiked in.

This clonotype showed up just a few times. The chain links TRBV30 to TRBJ1-1, with D perhaps TRBD1 (6 bases). The germline gives CDR1 GTSNPN, CDR2 SVGIG (reference sequence). V shed 2 bases and J shed 0 bases, with 13 bases lying between them. This CDR3 contains 15 residues. The CDR3 here is CAWSPRGTMNTEAFF. In DNA form, the CDR3 reads TGTGCCTGGAGTCCGAGGGGGACCATGAACACTGAAGCTTTCTTT.

The sample holds many counts of this clonotype. The chain couples TRBV7-2 to TRBJ2-5, with no clear D. Trimming pared 2 bases from V and 2 bases from J, leaving 18 bases between. The germline V gene has CDR1 SGHTA and CDR2 FQGNSA. The CDR3 length is 17 residues. The CDR3 DNA is TGTGCCAGCAGCTTATCGCCGCCCGGCGGCTCGCAAGAGACCCAGTACTTC. Its translation is CASSLSPPGGSQETQYF.

This clonotype was detected ten times or more. J is TRBJ2-1 and V is TRBV19, with TRBD2 as a possible D gene (5 bases). V was trimmed by 6 bases and J by 9 bases, leaving 12 bases between them. The germline V gene encodes CDR1 LNHDA and CDR2 SQIVND (reference sequence). The CDR3 consists of 12 residues. CDR3 sequence reads: CASSQLGSEQFF. CDR3 sequence (DNA): TGTGCCAGTAGCCAATTGGGGAGTGAGCAGTTCTTC.

This clonotype was found many times. The rearrangement joins TRBV7-9 to TRBJ2-2; unclear D gene. This CDR3 contains 15 residues. Germline loops: CDR1 SEHNR, CDR2 FQNEAQ (reference sequence). Trimming left V 4 bases short and J 10 bases short, with 19 bases between. CDR3 nucleotide sequence: TGTGCCAGCAGCTCTTCGTGGCTCGGCCGACAGGAGCTGTTTTTT. Its translation is CASSSSWLGRQELFF.

This clonotype was detected many times. This chain joins TRBV7-6 and TRBJ2-3; D remains ambiguous. The V gene's germline CDR1 is SGHVS and CDR2 FNYEAQ. This CDR3 is 15 amino acids long. V lost 1 base and J 2 bases, leaving 10 bases between the germline ends. The chain's CDR3 is CASSLEGSDTDTQYF. CDR3 in DNA: TGTGCCAGCAGCTTAGAGGGTTCAGACACAGATACGCAGTATTTT.

With respect to this clonotype: A single base separates this from a much larger clone, so it may be a read error. The missing conserved phenylalanine or tryptophan at the end of this CDR3 makes a read error likely. The V and J genes are TRBV29-1 and TRBJ2-7; tentative D call: TRBD2 (5 bases). The CDR3 consists of 15 residues. Germline V gene data show CDR1 as SQVTM and CDR2 as ANQGSEA. Trimming shortened V by 2 bases and J by 0 bases, and 14 bases separated the two germline ends. The CDR3 region is CSVERNQEGSYEQYL. The CDR3 DNA reads TGCAGCGTTGAAAGGAACCAAGAGGGCTCCTACGAGCAGTACTTA.

This clonotype was recorded at least ten times. The chain has TRBV6-6 and TRBJ2-7; D remains unclear. V lost 3 bases to trimming and J lost 4 bases, with 7 bases between them. Germline V lookup: CDR1 MNHNY, CDR2 SVGAGI (reference sequence). There are 12 residues in the CDR3. The CDR3 DNA sequence: TGTGCCAGCAGTTATGCCGATTACGAGCAGTACTTC. Amino acid sequence: CASSYADYEQYF.

There are many counts of this clonotype. J is TRBJ1-5 and V is TRBV6-2 or TRBV6-3, with a weak D call TRBD1 (6 bases). CDR3 size: 15 residues. Germline-derived CDR1 and CDR2 are MNHEY and SVGEGT. V gave up 7 bases and J gave up 7 bases, with 20 bases separating them. This chain's CDR3 is CASTSGGGLGQPQHF. The CDR3 region has the DNA TGTGCCAGCACTTCTGGAGGGGGGCTGGGGCAGCCCCAGCATTTT.

The rearrangement joins TRBV6-1 to TRBJ2-7, with D unclear. Trimming removed 0 bases from V and 0 bases from J, with 3 bases in between. This CDR3 has 13 residues. The V gene's germline CDR1 is MNHNS and CDR2 SASEGT. CDR3 bases: TGTGCCAGCAGTGAAGCGACCTCCTACGAGCAGTACTTC. Its protein product is CASSEATSYEQYF.

This clonotype was counted many times. The rearrangement uses TRBV6-5 and TRBJ1-1; 7 positions agree with TRBD1. The CDR3 has 14 amino acids. Germline CDR1 reads MNHEY; CDR2 reads SVGAGI. V lost 6 bases to trimming and J lost 0 bases; unmatched junction nucleotides: 4. The DNA for the CDR3 is TGTGCCAGCAGCTGGGGACAGATGAACACTGAAGCTTTCTTT. Its protein product is CASSWGQMNTEAFF.

This clonotype was seen more than once but under ten times. The chain combines TRBV29-1 with TRBJ1-1, with a possible D match to TRBD1 (5 bases). The V end was cut by 0 bases, the J end by 6 bases, with 11 bases between. The length of the CDR3 is 13 residues. CDR1 is SQVTM and CDR2 is ANQGSEA in the germline V gene. The CDR3: CSVEEAGVSEAFF. DNA of the CDR3: TGCAGCGTTGAAGAGGCGGGGGTCTCTGAAGCTTTCTTT. Full variable domain (remainder filled in from reference TRBV29-1 and TRBJ1-1): SAVISQKPSRDICQRGTSLTIQCQVDSQVTMMFWYRQQPGQSLTLIATANQGSEATYESGFVIDKFPISRPNLTFSTLTVSNMSPEDSSIYLCSVEEAGVSEAFFGQGTRLTVV.

The sample holds a few counts of this clonotype. The chain carries TRBV5-8 and TRBJ1-1; no definite D call. Germline-derived CDR1 and CDR2 are SGHTS and YDEGEE. Trimming pared 4 bases from V and 7 bases from J, leaving 5 bases between. The CDR3 is 10 residues long. The CDR3 loop reads CASSPIEAFF. The CDR3 coding sequence is TGTGCCAGCAGCCCCATTGAAGCTTTCTTT.

With respect to this clonotype: One end of the junction varies from germline; a read error may be responsible. The chain couples TRBV5-3 to TRBJ2-2, with 7 bases lining up with TRBD1. TRBV5-3 is an open reading frame whose function is uncertain. The CDR3 runs 15 residues. CDR3 in amino acids: CASSLRDSSDGELFF. CDR3 in DNA: TGTGCCAGCAGCTTGAGGGACAGTTCGGACGGGGAGCTGTTTTTT.

This clonotype has at least ten counts. J is TRBJ2-7 and V is TRBV3-1; D is perhaps TRBD1 (5 bases). The CDR3 has 15 residues. Trimming took off 0 bases at V and 0 bases at J, with 9 bases between the two ends. Germline V gene lookup returns CDR1 LGHDT and CDR2 YNNKEL (reference sequence). CDR3 DNA: TGTGCCAGCAGCCAAGATGGGGCGACCTCCTACGAGCAGTACTTC. Translated: CASSQDGATSYEQYF.

This chain connects TRBV7-6 to TRBJ2-2; tentatively, D is TRBD1 or TRBD2 (5 bases each). In germline, CDR1 is SGHVS, CDR2 FNYEAQ. CDR3 length: 13 residues. V lost 5 bases to trimming and J lost 6 bases, with 10 bases between them. The CDR3 sequence is CASSPMGAGELFF. The CDR3 nucleotides read TGTGCCAGCAGCCCCATGGGGGCCGGGGAGCTGTTTTTT.

Turning to this clonotype: One junction end disagrees with the germline gene, perhaps due to a read error. V usage is TRBV20-1 and J usage is TRBJ2-7, with D possibly being TRBD2 (6 bases). Germline CDR1 and CDR2: DFQATT and SNEGSKA (reference sequence). This CDR3 has 13 residues. The CDR3 region has the DNA TGCAGTGCTAGAGATCGGGAGCCCTACGAGCAGCACTTC. As protein: CSARDREPYEQHF.

This clonotype was seen repeatedly, ten times or more. V gene TRBV29-1 combines with J gene TRBJ2-7, with D perhaps TRBD1 (6 bases). The CDR3 length is 13 residues. CDR1 and CDR2 (germline): SQVTM, ANQGSEA. Trimming left V 4 bases short and J 4 bases short, with 14 bases between. CDR3 in amino acids: CSVATGMGYEQYF. In nucleotides, the CDR3 is TGCAGCGTTGCAACAGGGATGGGTTACGAGCAGTACTTC.

The chain is built from TRBV20-1 and TRBJ2-7; no clear D gene. V lost 3 bases and J 3 bases, leaving 27 bases between the germline ends. This CDR3 region has 18 residues. Per the germline V gene, CDR1 is DFQATT and CDR2 is SNEGSKA (reference sequence). In DNA, the CDR3 is TGCAGTGCTAGTGGGCCAGGTGATGGGCTTCGGCTACACTACGAGCAGTACTTC. This codes for CSASGPGDGLRLHYEQYF.

This clonotype has at least ten counts. V usage is TRBV7-9 and J usage is TRBJ2-1; D may match TRBD1 or TRBD2 (5 bases each). CDR3 length: 15 residues. Germline V gene sequence: CDR1 SEHNR, CDR2 FQNEAQ (reference sequence). Trimming removed 2 bases at V and 4 bases at J, with 12 bases between. The CDR3 DNA reads as TGTGCCAGCAGCTTATTCCGGGACCAATACAATGAGCAGTTCTTC. It encodes CASSLFRDQYNEQFF. Supplemented by reference TRBV7-9 and TRBJ2-1, the full variable domain reads DTGVSQNPRHKITKRGQNVTFRCDPISEHNRLYWYRQTLGQGPEFLTYFQNEAQLEKSRLLSDRFSAERPKGSFSTLEIQRTEQGDSAMYLCASSLFRDQYNEQFFGPGTRLTVL.

This clonotype was observed many times. V is TRBV5-6 and J is TRBJ2-7; TRBD1 or TRBD2 may be the D gene (5 bases each). CDR1 SGHDT and CDR2 YYEEEE come from the germline V gene. The CDR3 has 14 residues. Trimming took off 4 bases at V and 2 bases at J, with 13 bases between the two ends. CDR3 protein: CASSRAGTAYEQYF. CDR3 DNA: TGTGCCAGCAGCAGAGCCGGGACCGCCTACGAGCAGTACTTC.

The chain joins TRBV6-1 to TRBJ2-2; 12 nucleotides line up with TRBD2. This CDR3 contains 18 residues. Germline-derived CDR1 and CDR2 are MNHNS and SASEGT. V was pared by 2 bases and J by 6 bases, with 10 bases of the junction left unmatched. The CDR3 spells CASSEWLAGGSVAGELFF. The CDR3 nucleotides are TGTGCCAGCAGTGAATGGCTAGCGGGAGGGAGTGTTGCCGGGGAGCTGTTTTTT.

This clonotype showed up many times. The V gene is TRBV5-1, the J gene TRBJ2-5; D is possibly TRBD1 (6 bases). CDR3 length: 14 amino acids. The V and J ends lost 4 bases and 5 bases respectively, with 15 bases between them. Germline V CDR1 and CDR2: SGHRS, YFSETQ. The CDR3 nucleotides read TGCGCCAGCAGCGCCAGGGGAATTGGGGAGACCCAGTACTTC. Translated: CASSARGIGETQYF.

This clonotype was recorded a few times. V gene TRBV12-5 combines with J gene TRBJ2-3; D is undetermined. V lost 0 bases, J lost 5 bases, and 9 bases lay in between. CDR1 is LGHNT, CDR2 FRNRAP, per germline. This CDR3 spans 14 amino acids. CDR3 protein: CASGLVRAGDTQYF. CDR3 in DNA: TGTGCTAGTGGTTTGGTAAGGGCCGGAGATACGCAGTATTTT.

The table lists this clonotype with many counts. The V call is TRBV15, the J call TRBJ1-5; D unclear. There are 15 residues in the CDR3. V lost 7 bases, J lost 0 bases, and 13 bases lay in between. Germline assignment: CDR1 LNHNV and CDR2 YYDKDF (reference sequence). The CDR3 protein is CATTPSSNSNQPQHF. DNA of the CDR3: TGTGCCACCACCCCGAGCTCGAATAGCAATCAGCCCCAGCATTTT.

This clonotype showed up many times. The gene calls are TRBV20-1 and TRBJ1-5; TRBD1 is a possible D gene (5 bases). Germline V lookup: CDR1 DFQATT, CDR2 SNEGSKA (reference sequence). CDR3 length: 14 amino acids. Trimming pared 3 bases from V and 5 bases from J, leaving 14 bases between. The CDR3 spells CSASVRDQDQPQHF. CDR3 bases: TGCAGTGCTAGCGTCAGGGATCAGGATCAGCCCCAGCATTTT.

This clonotype was found a few times. The chain couples TRBV12-3 or TRBV12-4 to TRBJ1-4; D may be TRBD1 (6 bases). Trimming removed 7 bases at V and 8 bases at J, with 14 bases between. CDR3 size: 13 residues. CDR3 sequence: CASTPRGGEKLFF. The DNA of the CDR3 is TGTGCCAGCACCCCCAGGGGAGGGGAAAAACTGTTTTTT.

Notes on this clonotype: A much more abundant neighbour one base away suggests this may be a read error. The chain carries TRBV5-3 and TRBJ2-7, with TRBD2 matching over 14 bases. TRBV5-3 belongs to the ORF category, with a function that is uncertain. V shed 8 bases, J shed 6 bases, and the junction held 10 bases outside the gene matches. CDR3 size: 15 residues. For the CDR3, the DNA is TGTGCCAGCAGCCCGGGACTAGCGGGAGAGTGCGAGCAGTACTTC. Translating it yields CASSPGLAGECEQYF.

This clonotype was picked up a small number of times. V is TRBV14 and J is TRBJ2-5; a possible D gene is TRBD2 (5 bases). V was pared by 1 base and J by 1 base, with 19 bases between. CDR3 length: 18 residues. Germline V gene sequence: CDR1 SGHDN, CDR2 FVKESK. This CDR3 is CASSQVSGVRPLQETQYF. CDR3 nucleotide sequence: TGTGCCAGCAGCCAAGTATCCGGGGTAAGACCTCTCCAAGAGACCCAGTACTTC.